The 28 T cell receptor beta chains reported below all come from one sample, sequenced in a study of blood T cell repertoires in COVID-19. Using immunoSEQ multiplex PCR, the repertoire was profiled, and TCRdb retains in-frame clones only, with some absent. The sample yields 200,000 to 250,000 clones, 85% to 90% seen once. The specimen sequenced was peripheral blood. All receptors derive from a man older than 75 with acute or convalescent COVID-19.

The chain carries TRBV2 and TRBJ1-5; 12 bases align to TRBD1. Germline V CDR1 and CDR2: SNHLY, FYNNEI. The V and J ends lost 5 bases and 7 bases, in that order; junction bases with no gene match: 3. The CDR3 is 14 residues long. The CDR3 sequence is CASSIGTGGQPQHF. CDR3 nucleotides: TGTGCCAGCAGTATCGGGACAGGGGGCCAGCCCCAGCATTTT.

The V gene is TRBV18, the J gene TRBJ1-4, with TRBD1 as a possible D gene (5 bases). Germline CDR1 and CDR2: KGHSH and LQKENI. Between the trimmed V and J ends, which lost 5 bases and 7 bases, there was a span of 14 bases. The CDR3 runs 14 residues. CDR3 residues: CASSSGQGGEKLFF. The CDR3 nucleotides read TGTGCCAGCTCATCCGGTCAGGGTGGTGAAAAACTGTTTTTT. Variable domain in full (rest from reference TRBV18 and TRBJ1-4): NAGVMQNPRHLVRRRGQEARLRCSPMKGHSHVYWYRQLPEEGLKFMVYLQKENIIDESGMPKERFSAEFPKEGPSILRIQQVVRGDSAAYFCASSSGQGGEKLFFGSGTQLSVL.

The V gene is TRBV10-3, the J gene TRBJ2-7; D is unclear. Germline V CDR1 and CDR2: ENHRY, SYGVKD. This CDR3 contains 15 residues. V lost 4 bases to trimming and J lost 7 bases, with 20 bases between them. The CDR3 is CAISVGLSAVDEQYV. CDR3 bases: TGTGCCATCAGTGTAGGCCTCAGCGCCGTGGATGAGCAGTACGTC.

The chain joins TRBV11-1 to TRBJ1-1, with 9 nucleotides matching TRBD1. Germline V gives CDR1 SGHAT, CDR2 FQDESV (reference sequence). The CDR3 spans 15 residues. With V trimmed by 1 base and J by 1 base, 1 base remained unmatched. The CDR3 DNA reads TGTGCCAGCAGCTTAGAACAGGGGGCGAACACTGAAGCTTTCTTT. Amino acids: CASSLEQGANTEAFF. Complete variable domain (other parts from reference TRBV11-1 and TRBJ1-1): EAEVAQSPRYKITEKSQAVAFWCDPISGHATLYWYRQILGQGPELLVQFQDESVVDDSQLPKDRFSAERLKGVDSTLKIQPAELGDSAMYLCASSLEQGANTEAFFGQGTRLTVV.

The chain recombines TRBV15 with TRBJ2-4, with D tentatively TRBD1 (6 bases). This CDR3 has 13 amino acids. The germline gives CDR1 LNHNV, CDR2 YYDKDF (reference sequence). Deletions cut 4 bases from V and 15 bases from J, with 19 bases between. The CDR3, as DNA: TGTGCCACCAGCACAGGGGATGATTTTCGAGCGTACTTC. Translated, it gives CATSTGDDFRAYF. The whole variable domain, remainder taken from reference TRBV15 and TRBJ2-4, is DAMVIQNPRYQVTQFGKPVTLSCSQTLNHNVMYWYQQKSSQAPKLLFHYYDKDFNNEADTPDNFQSRRPNTSFCFLDIRSPGLGDTAMYLCATSTGDDFRAYFGAGTRLSVL.

V usage is TRBV6-5 and J usage is TRBJ2-2; 9 bases agree with TRBD2. The germline gives CDR1 MNHEY, CDR2 SVGAGI. The J segment lost 6 bases and the V segment lost 2 bases, leaving 7 bases of the junction unmatched. The CDR3 totals 16 residues. The CDR3 DNA is TGTGCCAGCAGTTACACCGGGGTAGCGGGGGCCGGGGAGCTGTTTTTT. Its protein product is CASSYTGVAGAGELFF.

This chain connects TRBV4-2 to TRBJ2-1, with D hard to call. Trimming removed 0 bases at V and 4 bases at J, with 10 bases between. The CDR3 extends over 15 amino acids. CDR1 and CDR2 (germline): LGHNA, YNFKEQ. In DNA form, the CDR3 reads TGTGCCAGCAGCCAAGACCCTCTACCGTACAATGAGCAGTTCTTC. Its protein is CASSQDPLPYNEQFF.

The CDR3 sequence is CATEGAARETQYF. The CDR3 DNA is TGTGCGACGGAGGGGGCGGCGCGGGAGACCCAGTACTTC. The chain combines TRBV19 with TRBJ2-5; a weak D match, TRBD1 (7 bases). The CDR3 sequence is 13 residues long. Germline V gene sequence: CDR1 LNHDA, CDR2 SQIVND (reference sequence).

The chain links TRBV10-3 to TRBJ2-7; 8 nucleotides match TRBD1. V gave up 6 bases and J gave up 3 bases; unmatched junction bases: 7. Germline V lookup: CDR1 ENHRY, CDR2 SYGVKD. This CDR3 is 14 amino acids long. CDR3 region: CAIRAGTGNYEQYF. In DNA form, the CDR3 reads TGTGCCATCAGGGCCGGGACAGGAAACTACGAGCAGTACTTC.

This chain connects TRBV7-2 to TRBJ2-1, with 7 bases matching TRBD2. Germline loops: CDR1 SGHTA, CDR2 FQGNSA. This CDR3 is 16 amino acids long. Trimming cost V 1 base and J 4 bases; bases outside gene matches: 7. The CDR3 DNA reads as TGTGCCAGCAGCTTAGTTTCCACAGCGGGATACAATGAGCAGTTCTTC. Protein: CASSLVSTAGYNEQFF.

The chain links TRBV19 to TRBJ1-2; 9 nucleotides line up with TRBD1. Germline trimming cut 8 bases from V and 5 bases from J; bases unmatched to any gene: 12. CDR1 is LNHDA and CDR2 is SQIVND in the germline V gene (reference sequence). The CDR3 runs 15 residues. The chain's CDR3 is CASVTAGQGFYGYTF. In nucleotides, the CDR3 is TGTGCCAGTGTAACCGCGGGACAGGGTTTTTATGGCTACACCTTC.

J is TRBJ2-2 and V is TRBV7-2; D call uncertain. Germline V lookup: CDR1 SGHTA, CDR2 FQGNSA. The V end lost 1 base, the J end lost 1 base, and 7 bases lay between the germline ends. The CDR3 contains 15 residues. CDR3 sequence reads: CASSLDPVNTGELFF. The CDR3 coding sequence is TGTGCCAGCAGCTTAGACCCGGTGAACACCGGGGAGCTGTTTTTT.

The J gene is TRBJ2-3, the V gene TRBV18, with 8 bases fitting TRBD1. The V segment lost 5 bases and the J segment 0 bases; nucleotides outside the gene matches: 4. The germline V gene encodes CDR1 KGHSH and CDR2 LQKENI. This CDR3 is 15 amino acids long. The CDR3 loop reads CASSGRQGSTDTQYF. CDR3 coding DNA: TGTGCCAGCTCAGGGAGACAGGGGAGCACAGATACGCAGTATTTT. Combining the CDR3 with reference TRBV18 and TRBJ2-3 gives the whole variable domain NAGVMQNPRHLVRRRGQEARLRCSPMKGHSHVYWYRQLPEEGLKFMVYLQKENIIDESGMPKERFSAEFPKEGPSILRIQQVVRGDSAAYFCASSGRQGSTDTQYFGPGTRLTVL.

The rearrangement joins TRBV18 to TRBJ2-5, with 7 bases fitting TRBD2. The CDR3 sequence is 18 residues long. The V segment lost 0 bases and the J segment 2 bases; nucleotides outside the gene matches: 12. Per germline, CDR1 KGHSH and CDR2 LQKENI. CDR3 bases: TGTGCCAGCTCACCACCATTTTTGGGTCTAGCGGAACAAGAGACCCAGTACTTC. Its translation: CASSPPFLGLAEQETQYF.

The chain joins TRBV11-3 to TRBJ1-1; the D gene is possibly TRBD1 (6 bases). With 6 bases removed from V and 0 bases from J, the gap between germline ends came to 17 bases. The germline V gene has CDR1 SGHNT and CDR2 YENEEA. The CDR3 totals 16 residues. The CDR3 bases are TGTGCCAGCAGACCGTCTACCGGGACAATGAACACTGAAGCTTTCTTT. Protein product: CASRPSTGTMNTEAFF. The variable domain in full, with the rest retrieved from reference TRBV11-3 and TRBJ1-1, is EAGVVQSPRYKIIEKKQPVAFWCNPISGHNTLYWYLQNLGQGPELLIRYENEEAVDDSQLPKDRFSAERLKGVDSTLKIQPAELGDSAVYLCASRPSTGTMNTEAFFGQGTRLTVV.

This chain links TRBV11-1 with TRBJ2-7; no definite D call. V gave up 0 bases and J gave up 2 bases, with 11 bases separating them. The CDR3 is 15 residues long. The germline gives CDR1 SGHAT, CDR2 FQDESV (reference sequence). As DNA, the CDR3 is TGTGCCAGCAGCTTAGCGTCGGCAGGTGCCTACGAGCAGTACTTC. This codes for CASSLASAGAYEQYF.

V usage is TRBV11-2 and J usage is TRBJ1-6; 7 nucleotides align to TRBD1. CDR1 SGHAT and CDR2 FQNNGV come from the germline V gene. With 5 bases clipped from V and 2 bases from J, the junction kept 6 bases outside the gene matches. The CDR3 is 16 residues long. The chain's CDR3 is CASSLTGVAYNSPLHF. The DNA of the CDR3 is TGTGCCAGCAGCCTTACAGGGGTAGCCTATAATTCACCCCTCCACTTT.

This sequence joins TRBV19 and TRBJ2-2; 8 bases are a match to TRBD1. This CDR3 has 16 residues. Germline CDR1 reads LNHDA; CDR2 reads SQIVND (reference sequence). J was trimmed by 0 bases and V by 4 bases; bases with no gene match: 4. CDR3 region: CASSTPGGPNTGELFF. As DNA, the CDR3 is TGTGCCAGTAGTACCCCAGGGGGCCCGAACACCGGGGAGCTGTTTTTT.

This chain links TRBV29-1 with TRBJ2-1; D might be TRBD1 (6 bases). The CDR3 contains 13 residues. The germline V gene has CDR1 SQVTM and CDR2 ANQGSEA. Deletions cut 4 bases from V and 6 bases from J, with 13 bases between. This CDR3 is CSVGRGTGNEQFF. The CDR3 region has the DNA TGCAGCGTTGGCAGGGGAACGGGCAATGAGCAGTTCTTC.

The rearrangement links TRBV2 to TRBJ1-1; a weak D match, TRBD1 (5 bases). The CDR3 totals 16 residues. The V end was cut by 1 base, the J end by 0 bases, with 12 bases between. Per germline, CDR1 SNHLY and CDR2 FYNNEI. In DNA, the CDR3 is TGTGCCAGCAGTGAAGAGGCAGGGTTTATGAACACTGAAGCTTTCTTT. This encodes CASSEEAGFMNTEAFF.

The J gene is TRBJ2-7, the V gene TRBV27, with a possible D match to TRBD1 (7 bases). CDR3 length: 15 residues. Germline lookup yields CDR1 MNHEY and CDR2 SMNVEV (reference sequence). V was cut by 2 bases and J by 1 base, with 12 bases left in between. The CDR3, as DNA: TGTGCCAGCAGTTTACAGGGGGAGGCGTCCTACGAGCAGTACTTC. As protein: CASSLQGEASYEQYF.

The V call is TRBV7-2, the J call TRBJ2-3, with D perhaps TRBD2 (5 bases). With 6 bases removed from V and 1 base from J, the gap between germline ends came to 14 bases. The germline V gene has CDR1 SGHTA and CDR2 FQGNSA. The CDR3 sequence is 15 residues long. The CDR3: CASRPRAVRTDTQYF. CDR3 nucleotide sequence: TGTGCCAGCAGACCTAGAGCGGTACGCACAGATACGCAGTATTTT. The variable domain in full, with the rest retrieved from reference TRBV7-2 and TRBJ2-3, is GAGVSQSPSNKVTEKGKDVELRCDPISGHTALYWYRQSLGQGLEFLIYFQGNSAPDKSGLPSDRFSAERTGGSVSTLTIQRTQQEDSAVYLCASRPRAVRTDTQYFGPGTRLTVL.

V and J are TRBV5-1 and TRBJ1-1; 9 bases line up with TRBD1. Germline V gene data show CDR1 as SGHRS and CDR2 as YFSETQ. The J segment lost 4 bases and the V segment lost 7 bases, leaving 11 bases of the junction unmatched. This CDR3 comprises 15 residues. Here the CDR3 reads CASLQNTGGGTEAFF. The CDR3 DNA reads as TGCGCCAGCTTACAGAATACAGGGGGCGGCACTGAAGCTTTCTTT.

The chain links TRBV30 to TRBJ2-7, with D perhaps TRBD2 (5 bases). This CDR3 is built from 11 residues. V dropped 2 bases and J dropped 7 bases, with 9 bases sitting between them. In germline, CDR1 is GTSNPN, CDR2 SVGIG (reference sequence). For the CDR3, the DNA is TGTGCCTGGAGTATCGGGGATGAGCAGTACGTC. Translation: CAWSIGDEQYV.

The V call is TRBV3-1 (or the pseudogene TRBV3-2), the J call TRBJ2-7; D is perhaps TRBD1 (5 bases). Deletions cut 3 bases from V and 2 bases from J, with 11 bases between. Germline lookup yields CDR1 LGHDT and CDR2 YNNKEL (reference sequence). The CDR3 has 14 residues. CDR3 nucleotides: TGTGCCAGCAGCCACCCGCAGGGCCCCTACGAGCAGTACTTC. It translates to CASSHPQGPYEQYF.

V gene TRBV7-2 combines with J gene TRBJ2-7; 9 bases map to TRBD1. The V gene end was trimmed by 5 bases and the J gene end by 3 bases; junction bases not matched to a gene: 5. This CDR3 is built from 14 residues. The germline CDR1 and CDR2 sequences are SGHTA and FQGNSA. CDR3 region: CASSPGQGNYEQYF. The CDR3 coding sequence is TGTGCCAGCAGCCCCGGACAGGGGAACTACGAGCAGTACTTC.

The genes are TRBV29-1 and TRBJ2-5; D is unresolved. Trimming took off 3 bases at V and 5 bases at J, with 4 bases between the two ends. This CDR3 has 10 residues. In germline, CDR1 is SQVTM, CDR2 ANQGSEA. The CDR3 sequence: CSVDRETQYF. The CDR3 DNA is TGCAGCGTTGACAGGGAGACCCAGTACTTC. Looking up the rest from reference TRBV29-1 and TRBJ2-5 gives the full variable domain: SAVISQKPSRDICQRGTSLTIQCQVDSQVTMMFWYRQQPGQSLTLIATANQGSEATYESGFVIDKFPISRPNLTFSTLTVSNMSPEDSSIYLCSVDRETQYFGPGTRLLVL.

The chain combines TRBV23-1 with TRBJ2-7; TRBD1 matches at 12 bases. TRBV23-1 counts as an open reading frame of uncertain function. Germline trimming cut 0 bases from V and 4 bases from J; bases unmatched to any gene: 4. This CDR3 is built from 16 residues. The CDR3 is CASSQSGTGGGYEQYF. CDR3 bases: TGCGCCAGCAGTCAATCCGGGACAGGGGGCGGTTACGAGCAGTACTTC.